This T cell receptor beta chain was sequenced in a study of CD8+CD57+ T cells in acquired aplastic anemia. CDR3 and TCR beta VDJ profiling relied on genomic DNA as the template. TCRdb independently ran MiXCR on the reads; one entry per CDR3 protein. The data show roughly 170,000 distinct CDR3 sequences, less than 50% seen once. A remark on this clonotype: This clone may be a read error of a much larger clone one base away.

Sequencing was done on patients that had shown CD8+CD57+ cell expansion by flow cytometry. Therapy had not been given to patients before blood sampling. The sequencing sample was made of sorted CD4+, CD8+, or CD8+CD57+ T cells (not recorded which) from PBMCs. The clonotype was recovered from a human donor with aplastic anemia.

CDR3: CASSLVAGGRMVEQYF. CDR3 in DNA: TGCGCCAGCAGCTTGGTAGCGGGGGGGCGAATGGTCGAGCAGTACTTC. This chain uses TRBV5-1 with TRBJ2-7; TRBD2 agrees at 11 bases. CDR3 length: 16 amino acids. V was clipped by 0 bases and J by 6 bases; unmatched bases: 8. Germline V gene data show CDR1 as SGHRS and CDR2 as YFSETQ.